This TCR beta chain derives from a study of technical replicates of blood from a handful of donors. Assay used: immunoSEQ multiplex PCR; TCRdb lists only in-frame clones, some missing. Found here are 65,000 to 90,000 clones, roughly 93% of them singletons; the top ten hold 0.2% to 0.25%. The sequencing sample was made of T cells isolated from PBMCs. This TCR came from a human donor in good health.

The CDR3 sequence is CATSRARLVVQYF. Written as DNA, the CDR3 is TGTGCCACCAGCAGAGCGCGGCTAGTGGTGCAGTACTTC. The chain couples TRBV15 to TRBJ2-7; no firm D call. V shed 1 base and J shed 9 bases, with 13 bases lying between them. CDR1 and CDR2 from the germline V gene are LNHNV and YYDKDF (reference sequence). The CDR3 runs to 13 residues.